Listed below are T cell receptor beta chains from one sample, sequenced in a study of early T cells in non-severe SARS-CoV-2 infection. TCRdb used MiXCR to reprocess the 5' RACE reads, holding one entry per CDR3 protein. The sample lists some 76,000 distinct CDR3 sequences, around 13% seen once, with over 12% in the top ten. Sequencing was carried out using whole blood. The origin of the receptors is an adult who was a healthcare worker with PCR-confirmed SARS-CoV-2 infection or an uninfected control (not recorded which). Each CDR3 is given with its conserved first and last residue. Each record gives: J gene, clone size, V gene, D gene, CDR3 protein, CDR3 DNA. A D gene is named only where the DNA matches it firmly. A row's size may be missing; if present it is once, few, many or a size class.

>TRBJ2-7|many|TRBV29-1|-
CSVGGDYEQYF
TGCAGCGTTGGGGGGGACTACGAGCAGTACTTC
>TRBJ1-1|few|TRBV4-3|-
CASSPNSIGTEAFF
TGCGCCAGCAGCCCTAACTCGATCGGCACTGAAGCTTTCTTT
>TRBJ2-5|many|TRBV7-9|-
CATDNVETQYF
TGTGCCACAGATAATGTGGAGACCCAGTACTTC
>TRBJ2-1|-|TRBV12-5|TRBD2
CASVGLSGGFYNEQFF
TGTGCTAGTGTTGGGTTAAGCGGGGGGTTCTACAATGAGCAGTTCTTC
>TRBJ2-1|few|TRBV7-8|TRBD2
CASSGGGGSSYNEQFF
TGTGCCAGCAGCGGCGGAGGCGGGAGCTCCTACAATGAGCAGTTCTTC
>TRBJ2-3|-|TRBV29-1|TRBD2
CSAKMAGGTDTQYF
TGCAGCGCCAAAATGGCGGGGGGTACAGATACGCAGTATTTT
>TRBJ1-2|-|TRBV30|-
CASSGGANYGYTF
TGTGCCTCGTCCGGGGGGGCTAACTATGGCTACACCTTC
>TRBJ2-7|-|TRBV28|-
CASSEPRTREQYF
TGTGCCAGCAGCGAACCACGGACCCGAGAGCAGTACTTC
>TRBJ2-1|many|TRBV20-1|TRBD2
CSASGRTSGARDEQFF
TGCAGTGCTAGCGGAAGAACTAGCGGGGCTCGGGATGAGCAGTTCTTC
>TRBJ2-2|-|TRBV30|-
CAWSNDRDSNTGELFF
TGTGCCTGGAGTAACGACAGGGACTCGAACACCGGGGAGCTGTTTTTT
>TRBJ1-3|-|TRBV7-2|-
CASSLGYSGNTIYF
TGTGCCAGCAGCTTAGGGTACTCTGGAAACACCATATATTTT
>TRBJ2-1|-|TRBV5-1|-
CASAEYNEQFF
TGCGCCAGCGCAGAGTACAATGAGCAGTTCTTC
>TRBJ1-1|many|TRBV6-1|-
CASLTVMNTEAFF
TGTGCCAGCTTGACTGTCATGAACACTGAAGCTTTCTTT
>TRBJ1-3|few|TRBV10-3|TRBD1
CAISPGTGFGNTIYF
TGTGCCATCAGTCCCGGGACAGGGTTCGGAAACACCATATATTTT
>TRBJ1-5|few|TRBV25-1|-
CASSERGAAGHQPQHF
TGTGCCAGCAGCGAACGGGGGGCAGCAGGACATCAGCCCCAGCATTTT
>TRBJ2-1|-|TRBV28|-
CAGEGGPSNEQFF
TGTGCCGGCGAAGGGGGGCCGAGCAATGAGCAGTTCTTC
>TRBJ1-6|-|TRBV11-1|-
CASGGQNSPLHF
TGTGCCAGCGGTGGACAGAATTCACCCCTCCACTTT
>TRBJ2-2|few|TRBV7-3|-
CASSSTVVAGELFF
TGTGCCAGCAGCTCAACCGTAGTAGCCGGGGAGCTGTTTTTT
>TRBJ2-1|few|TRBV11-1|-
CASSPQFIATYNEQFF
TGTGCCAGCAGCCCTCAGTTTATCGCGACCTACAATGAGCAGTTCTTC
>TRBJ2-1|few|TRBV4-2|-
CASSQGEGGADYNEQFF
TGTGCCAGCAGCCAAGGGGAAGGGGGGGCCGATTACAATGAGCAGTTCTTC
>TRBJ2-3|many|TRBV7-6|TRBD1
CASSIGTGFLDTQYF
TGTGCCAGCAGCATCGGGACAGGGTTTTTAGATACGCAGTATTTT
>TRBJ2-3|many|TRBV7-2|TRBD2
CASSLGAGGLTDTQYF
TGTGCCAGCAGCTTAGGAGCGGGGGGCCTCACAGATACGCAGTATTTT
>TRBJ2-3|many|TRBV5-1|TRBD1
CASSGGQSSRTDTQYF
TGCGCCAGCAGCGGGGGACAGTCTAGTAGAACAGATACGCAGTATTTT
>TRBJ2-5|-|TRBV9|TRBD2
CASSPQFLGGVQYF
TGTGCCAGCAGCCCACAATTTTTGGGAGGGGTCCAGTACTTC
>TRBJ2-1|many|TRBV6-4|-
CASSERGDSYNEQFF
TGTGCCAGCAGTGAGAGGGGAGATTCCTACAATGAGCAGTTCTTC
>TRBJ2-7|few|TRBV5-1|-
CASSFKDFGTYEQYF
TGCGCCAGCAGCTTCAAGGACTTCGGCACCTACGAGCAGTACTTC
>TRBJ2-3|-|TRBV20-1|-
CSARDRAGFIQTQYF
TGCAGTGCTAGAGATAGGGCGGGCTTCATACAAACGCAGTATTTT
>TRBJ2-2|many|TRBV5-6|-
CASRNTGNTGELFF
TGTGCCAGCAGAAATACGGGGAACACCGGGGAGCTGTTTTTT
>TRBJ2-7|many|TRBV28|-
CASSYQGAGQYF
TGTGCCAGCAGTTACCAGGGTGCCGGGCAGTACTTC
>TRBJ1-5|many|TRBV6-4|-
CASSTGFNQPQHF
TGTGCCAGCAGCACAGGGTTCAATCAGCCCCAGCATTTT
>TRBJ1-1|many|TRBV11-2|TRBD1
CASSLGRQGKRAEAFF
TGTGCCAGCAGCTTAGGAAGACAGGGGAAGCGCGCTGAAGCTTTCTTT
>TRBJ2-5|few|TRBV29-1|-
CSIGGGEQETQYF
TGCAGCATCGGTGGAGGGGAACAAGAGACCCAGTACTTC
>TRBJ1-1|-|TRBV6-1|-
CASSELGYAEAFF
TGTGCCAGCAGTGAGCTGGGATACGCTGAAGCTTTCTTT
>TRBJ2-7|many|TRBV20-1|TRBD2
CSARETSVAYEQYF
TGCAGTGCTAGAGAAACTAGCGTCGCCTACGAGCAGTACTTC
>TRBJ2-2|few|TRBV28|-
CASTLQEARSTGELFF
TGTGCCAGCACCCTTCAAGAGGCCAGGAGCACCGGGGAGCTGTTTTTT
>TRBJ2-3|-|TRBV5-1|-
CATQGHPGADTQYF
TGCGCCACCCAGGGACACCCCGGGGCAGATACGCAGTATTTT
>TRBJ1-1|few|TRBV5-1|-
CASGNPGNTEAFF
TGCGCCAGCGGCAACCCCGGGAACACTGAAGCTTTCTTT
>TRBJ2-2|few|TRBV7-2|-
CASSPGTGELFF
TGTGCCAGCAGCCCGGGGACCGGGGAGCTGTTTTTT
>TRBJ2-3|many|TRBV20-1|-
CSASVEGDTQYF
TGCAGTGCTAGCGTTGAGGGAGATACGCAGTATTTT
>TRBJ2-5|few|TRBV27|TRBD1
CASRLGQNQETQYF
TGTGCCAGCAGACTGGGACAGAATCAAGAGACCCAGTACTTC
>TRBJ1-2|many|TRBV28|-
CASSLWTGYGYTF
TGTGCCAGCAGTTTATGGACAGGCTATGGCTACACCTTC
>TRBJ2-1|-|TRBV5-1|-
CASSLQPVSSYNEQFF
TGCGCCAGCAGCTTGCAACCGGTTTCATCCTACAATGAGCAGTTCTTC
>TRBJ2-7|many|TRBV5-1|-
CASSLGSTYEQYF
TGCGCCAGCAGCTTGGGGTCGACCTACGAGCAGTACTTC
>TRBJ2-7|few|TRBV29-1|-
CSVELGQGGYEQYF
TGCAGCGTTGAGTTGGGGCAGGGGGGCTACGAGCAGTACTTC
>TRBJ2-5|-|TRBV7-6|-
CASSLAGGPGRETQYF
TGTGCCAGCAGCTTAGCGGGGGGGCCAGGGAGAGAGACCCAGTACTTC
>TRBJ2-1|-|TRBV4-3|-
CASSPGARGRAYNEQFF
TGCGCCAGCAGCCCCGGTGCGAGGGGTAGAGCCTACAATGAGCAGTTCTTC